This T cell receptor beta chain was profiled in a study of CDR3 diversity in severe acne. This clonotype was observed a few times. V was pared by 4 bases and J by 7 bases, with 7 bases between. The CDR3 is 12 amino acids. CDR1 and CDR2 (germline): KGHDR, SFDVKD. TCRdb re-analysed the PCR reads in MiXCR, keeping a single row per CDR3 protein. The table lists under 100,000 distinct CDR3 sequences, 45% to 50% of them singletons. Sequencing used blood. This chain links TRBV24-1 with TRBJ1-5; D gene unclear. This sequence was found in a male donor in good health, serving as a control. The CDR3 region is CATSEGGQPQHF. The CDR3 nucleotides read TGTGCCACCAGTGAAGGAGGACAGCCCCAGCATTTT.